This TCR beta chain originates from a study of CXCR3-negative and CXCR3-positive naive CD8 T cells. Notes on this clonotype: The antigen remains undetermined.

The authors prepared UMI-labeled TRB cDNA libraries by 5' RACE. TCRdb processed the 5' RACE reads again and assigns one entry to each CDR3 protein, with no DNA. The sample's table shows over 55,000 distinct CDR3 sequences. Study-level points and caveats: Against CXCR3-negative naive cells, CXCR3-positive naive cells showed more hydrophobic TRB CDR3s. Both naive subsets showed comparably high diversity, and memory CD8+ cells showed much lower diversity.

Germline values: CDR1 MNHEY, CDR2 SMNVEV (reference sequence). The CDR3 spans 13 residues. This chain links TRBV27 with TRBJ2-7; TCRdb lists TRBD1, though no DNA is available to test this call. This TCR was recovered from a human donor in good health. Some clones in this sample may be carry-over from other donors' samples. Material: naive CXCR3+ CD8+ T cells from blood. Subset here: CD45RO-CCR7+CD27+CD95- naive CD8+ T cells expressing CXCR3 (TNR3+). The CDR3 loop is CASSLWDKDEQYF.